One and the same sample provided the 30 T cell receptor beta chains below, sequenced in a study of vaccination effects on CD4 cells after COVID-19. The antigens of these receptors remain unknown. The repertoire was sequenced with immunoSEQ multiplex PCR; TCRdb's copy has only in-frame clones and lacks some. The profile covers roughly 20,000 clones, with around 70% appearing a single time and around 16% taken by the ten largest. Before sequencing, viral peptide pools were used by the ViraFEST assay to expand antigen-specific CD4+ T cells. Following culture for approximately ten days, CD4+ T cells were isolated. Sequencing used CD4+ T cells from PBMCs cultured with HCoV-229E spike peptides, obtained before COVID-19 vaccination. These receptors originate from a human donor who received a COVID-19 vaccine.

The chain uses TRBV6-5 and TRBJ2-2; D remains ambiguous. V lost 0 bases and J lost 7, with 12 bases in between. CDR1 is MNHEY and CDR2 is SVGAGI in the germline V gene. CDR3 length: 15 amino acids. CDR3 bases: TGTGCCAGCAGTTACTCGACCCGGGTTAACGGGGAGCTGTTTTTT. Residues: CASSYSTRVNGELFF.

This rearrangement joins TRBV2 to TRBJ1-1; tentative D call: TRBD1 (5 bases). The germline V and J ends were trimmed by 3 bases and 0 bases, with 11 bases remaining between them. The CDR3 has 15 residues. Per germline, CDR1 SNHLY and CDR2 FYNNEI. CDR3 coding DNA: TGTGCCAGCAGTGATCGGGGCCTCTTGAACACTGAAGCTTTCTTT. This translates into CASSDRGLLNTEAFF.

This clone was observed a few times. The CDR3 nucleotides read TGTGCCAGCAGCTTGGAGGGTGGCGGTAACTATGGCTACACCTTC. This encodes CASSLEGGGNYGYTF. The V and J genes are TRBV5-4 and TRBJ1-2; D gene uncertain. Germline V gene lookup returns CDR1 SGHNT and CDR2 YYREEE (reference sequence). The CDR3 loop spans 15 amino acids. Trimming pared 0 bases from V and 1 base from J, leaving 10 bases between.

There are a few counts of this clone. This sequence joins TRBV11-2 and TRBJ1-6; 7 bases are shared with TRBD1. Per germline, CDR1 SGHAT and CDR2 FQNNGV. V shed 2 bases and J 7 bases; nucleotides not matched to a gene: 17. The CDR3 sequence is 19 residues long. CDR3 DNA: TGTGCCAGCAGCTTATACCCTCCCGGGACAGCAATGATGAATTCACCCCTCCACTTT. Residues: CASSLYPPGTAMMNSPLHF. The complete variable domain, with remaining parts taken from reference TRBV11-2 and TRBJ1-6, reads EAGVAQSPRYKIIEKRQSVAFWCNPISGHATLYWYQQILGQGPKLLIQFQNNGVVDDSQLPKDRFSAERLKGVDSTLKIQPAKLEDSAVYLCASSLYPPGTAMMNSPLHFGNGTRLTVT.

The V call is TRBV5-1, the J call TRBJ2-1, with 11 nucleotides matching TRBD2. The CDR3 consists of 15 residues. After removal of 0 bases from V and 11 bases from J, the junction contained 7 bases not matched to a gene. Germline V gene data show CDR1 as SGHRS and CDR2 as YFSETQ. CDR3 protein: CASSLGLAGQSKQFF. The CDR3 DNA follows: TGCGCCAGCAGCTTGGGACTAGCGGGACAGAGTAAGCAGTTCTTC.

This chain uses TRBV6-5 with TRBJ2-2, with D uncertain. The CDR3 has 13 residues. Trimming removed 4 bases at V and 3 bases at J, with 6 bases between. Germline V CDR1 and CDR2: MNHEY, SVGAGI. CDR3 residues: CASSFLDTGELFF. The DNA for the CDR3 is TGTGCCAGCAGTTTTCTTGACACCGGGGAGCTGTTTTTT.

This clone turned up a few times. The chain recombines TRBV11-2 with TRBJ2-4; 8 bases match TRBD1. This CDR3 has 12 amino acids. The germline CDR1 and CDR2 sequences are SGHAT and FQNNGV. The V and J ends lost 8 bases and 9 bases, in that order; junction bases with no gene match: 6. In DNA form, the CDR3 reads TGTGCCAGCGGCCCAGGACAGGGCATTCAGTACTTC. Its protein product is CASGPGQGIQYF.

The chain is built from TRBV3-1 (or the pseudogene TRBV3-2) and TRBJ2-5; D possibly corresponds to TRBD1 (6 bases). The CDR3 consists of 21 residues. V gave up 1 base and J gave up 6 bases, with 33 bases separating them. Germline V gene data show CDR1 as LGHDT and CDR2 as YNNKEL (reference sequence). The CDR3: CASSQVSGHKGLTGPAKTQYF. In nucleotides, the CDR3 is TGTGCCAGCAGCCAAGTATCGGGACACAAGGGTCTGACCGGGCCGGCGAAGACCCAGTACTTC.

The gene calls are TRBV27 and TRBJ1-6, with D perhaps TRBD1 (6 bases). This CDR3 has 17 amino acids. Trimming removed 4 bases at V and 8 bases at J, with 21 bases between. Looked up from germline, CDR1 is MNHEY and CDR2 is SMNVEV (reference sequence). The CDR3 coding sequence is TGTGCCAGCAGTTCGGTCATCAGGGGCGGAAAGGATTCACCCCTCCACTTT. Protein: CASSSVIRGGKDSPLHF.

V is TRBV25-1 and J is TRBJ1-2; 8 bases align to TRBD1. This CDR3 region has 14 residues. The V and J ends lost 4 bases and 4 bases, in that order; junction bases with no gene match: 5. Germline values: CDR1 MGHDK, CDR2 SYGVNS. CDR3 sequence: CASSATGDVYGYTF. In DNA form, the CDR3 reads TGTGCCAGCAGTGCGACAGGGGACGTCTATGGCTACACCTTC.

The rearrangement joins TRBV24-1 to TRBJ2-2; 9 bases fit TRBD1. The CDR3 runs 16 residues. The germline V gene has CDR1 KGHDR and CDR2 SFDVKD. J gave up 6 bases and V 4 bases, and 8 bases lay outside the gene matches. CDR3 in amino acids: CATSDPGTGFPGELFF. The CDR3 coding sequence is TGTGCCACCAGTGACCCCGGGACAGGGTTTCCCGGGGAGCTGTTTTTT.

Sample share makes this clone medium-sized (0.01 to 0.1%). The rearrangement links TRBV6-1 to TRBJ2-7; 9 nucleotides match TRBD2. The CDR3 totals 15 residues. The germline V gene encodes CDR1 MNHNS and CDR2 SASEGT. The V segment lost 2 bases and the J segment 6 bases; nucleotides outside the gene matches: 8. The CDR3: CASSESSSGSSEQYF. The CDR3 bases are TGTGCCAGCAGTGAAAGTAGTAGCGGGAGTAGCGAGCAGTACTTC.

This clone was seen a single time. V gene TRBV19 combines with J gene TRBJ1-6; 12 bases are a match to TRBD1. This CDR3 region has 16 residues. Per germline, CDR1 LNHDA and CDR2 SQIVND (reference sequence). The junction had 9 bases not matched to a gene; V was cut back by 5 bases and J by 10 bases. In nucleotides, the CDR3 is TGTGCCAGTAGTTTTCCGGGACAGGGGGCCCAATCACCCCTCCACTTT. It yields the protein CASSFPGQGAQSPLHF. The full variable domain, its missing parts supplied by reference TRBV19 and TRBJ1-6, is DGGITQSPKYLFRKEGQNVTLSCEQNLNHDAMYWYRQDPGQGLRLIYYSQIVNDFQKGDIAEGYSVSREKKESFPLTVTSAQKNPTAFYLCASSFPGQGAQSPLHFGNGTRLTVT.

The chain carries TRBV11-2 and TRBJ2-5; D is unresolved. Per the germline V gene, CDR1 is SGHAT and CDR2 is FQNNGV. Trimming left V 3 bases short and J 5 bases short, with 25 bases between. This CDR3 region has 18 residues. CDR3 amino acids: CASSFRFIQSMNGETQYF. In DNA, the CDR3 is TGTGCCAGCAGCTTCAGATTCATACAGTCGATGAATGGGGAGACCCAGTACTTC.

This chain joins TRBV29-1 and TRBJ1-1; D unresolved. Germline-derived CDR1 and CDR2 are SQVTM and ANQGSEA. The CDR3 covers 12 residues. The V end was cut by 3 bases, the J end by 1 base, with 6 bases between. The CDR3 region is CSVDARNTEAFF. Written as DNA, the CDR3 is TGCAGCGTTGATGCCAGGAACACTGAAGCTTTCTTT. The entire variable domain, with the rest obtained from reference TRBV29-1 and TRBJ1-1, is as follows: SAVISQKPSRDICQRGTSLTIQCQVDSQVTMMFWYRQQPGQSLTLIATANQGSEATYESGFVIDKFPISRPNLTFSTLTVSNMSPEDSSIYLCSVDARNTEAFFGQGTRLTVV.

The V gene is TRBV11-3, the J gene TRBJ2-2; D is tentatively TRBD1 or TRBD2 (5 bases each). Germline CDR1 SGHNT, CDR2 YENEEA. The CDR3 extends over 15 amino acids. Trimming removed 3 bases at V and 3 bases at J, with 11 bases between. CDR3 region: CASSLGDGYTGELFF. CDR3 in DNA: TGTGCCAGCAGCTTGGGGGACGGATACACCGGGGAGCTGTTTTTT.

Here the CDR3 reads CASSLDGSQGTSPLHF. For the CDR3, the DNA is TGTGCCAGCAGCTTAGATGGATCTCAGGGTACATCACCCCTCCACTTT. This chain connects TRBV7-8 to TRBJ1-6, with a weak D call TRBD1 (5 bases). The CDR3 contains 16 residues. V lost 1 base and J 10 bases, leaving 17 bases between the germline ends. Germline V gives CDR1 SGHVS, CDR2 FQNEAQ. The entire variable domain, with the rest obtained from reference TRBV7-8 and TRBJ1-6, is as follows: GAGVSQSPRYKVAKRGQDVALRCDPISGHVSLFWYQQALGQGPEFLTYFQNEAQLDKSGLPSDRFFAERPEGSVSTLKIQRTQQEDSAVYLCASSLDGSQGTSPLHFGNGTRLTVT.

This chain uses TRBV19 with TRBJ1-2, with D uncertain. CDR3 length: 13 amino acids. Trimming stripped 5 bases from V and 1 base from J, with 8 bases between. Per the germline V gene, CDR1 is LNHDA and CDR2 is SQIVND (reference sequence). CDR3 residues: CASSVTGNYGYTF. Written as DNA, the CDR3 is TGTGCCAGTAGTGTGACGGGTAACTATGGCTACACCTTC. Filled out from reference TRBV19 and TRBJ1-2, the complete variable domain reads DGGITQSPKYLFRKEGQNVTLSCEQNLNHDAMYWYRQDPGQGLRLIYYSQIVNDFQKGDIAEGYSVSREKKESFPLTVTSAQKNPTAFYLCASSVTGNYGYTFGSGTRLTVV.

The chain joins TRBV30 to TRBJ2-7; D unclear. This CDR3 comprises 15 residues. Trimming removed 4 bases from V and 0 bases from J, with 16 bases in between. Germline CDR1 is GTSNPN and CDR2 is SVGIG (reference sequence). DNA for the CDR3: TGTGCCTGGAAAGTCGACGTCCTCACCTCCTACGAGCAGTACTTC. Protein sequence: CAWKVDVLTSYEQYF.

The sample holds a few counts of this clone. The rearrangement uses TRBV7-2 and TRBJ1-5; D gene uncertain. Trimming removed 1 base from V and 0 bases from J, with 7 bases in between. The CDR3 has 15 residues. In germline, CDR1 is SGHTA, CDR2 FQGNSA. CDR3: CASSLDSRSNQPQHF. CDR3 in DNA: TGTGCCAGCAGCTTAGACAGCCGTAGCAATCAGCCCCAGCATTTT.

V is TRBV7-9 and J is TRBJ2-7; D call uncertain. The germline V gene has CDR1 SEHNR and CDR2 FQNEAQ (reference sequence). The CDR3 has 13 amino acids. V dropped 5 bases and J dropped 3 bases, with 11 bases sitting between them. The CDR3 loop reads CASSLGANYEQYF. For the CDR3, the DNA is TGTGCCAGCAGCCTAGGAGCGAACTACGAGCAGTACTTC.

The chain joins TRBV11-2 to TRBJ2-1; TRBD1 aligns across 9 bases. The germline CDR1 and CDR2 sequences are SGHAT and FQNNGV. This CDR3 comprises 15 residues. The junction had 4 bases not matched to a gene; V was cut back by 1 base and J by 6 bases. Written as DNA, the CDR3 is TGTGCCAGCAGCTTAGGGGGACAGGGATCCAATGAGCAGTTCTTC. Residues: CASSLGGQGSNEQFF.

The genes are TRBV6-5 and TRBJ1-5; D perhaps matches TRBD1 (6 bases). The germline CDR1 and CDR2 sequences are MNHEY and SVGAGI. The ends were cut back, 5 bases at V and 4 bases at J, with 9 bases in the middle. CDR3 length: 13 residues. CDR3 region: CASSRTGNQPQHF. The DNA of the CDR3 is TGTGCCAGCAGTCGTACAGGGAATCAGCCCCAGCATTTT.

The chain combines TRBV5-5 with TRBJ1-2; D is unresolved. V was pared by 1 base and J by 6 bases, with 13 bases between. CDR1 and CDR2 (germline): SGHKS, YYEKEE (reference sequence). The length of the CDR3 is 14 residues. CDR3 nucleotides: TGTGCCAGCAGCTTGCGGCGGGGTGCGGATGGCTACACCTTC. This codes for CASSLRRGADGYTF.

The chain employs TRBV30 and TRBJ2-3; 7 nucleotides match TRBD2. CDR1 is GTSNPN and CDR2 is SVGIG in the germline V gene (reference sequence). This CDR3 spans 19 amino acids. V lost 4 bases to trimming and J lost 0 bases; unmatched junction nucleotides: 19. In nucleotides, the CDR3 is TGTGCCTGGACCTTTGCGGGGGAAATGGCCCCACCCAGCACAGATACGCAGTATTTT. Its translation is CAWTFAGEMAPPSTDTQYF.

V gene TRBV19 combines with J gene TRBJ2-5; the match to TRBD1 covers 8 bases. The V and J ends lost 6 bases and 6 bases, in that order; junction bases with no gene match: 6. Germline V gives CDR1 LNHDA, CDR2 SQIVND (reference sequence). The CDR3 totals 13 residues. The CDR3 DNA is TGTGCCAGTAGCCCAGGGGGCGCGAAGACCCAGTACTTC. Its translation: CASSPGGAKTQYF.

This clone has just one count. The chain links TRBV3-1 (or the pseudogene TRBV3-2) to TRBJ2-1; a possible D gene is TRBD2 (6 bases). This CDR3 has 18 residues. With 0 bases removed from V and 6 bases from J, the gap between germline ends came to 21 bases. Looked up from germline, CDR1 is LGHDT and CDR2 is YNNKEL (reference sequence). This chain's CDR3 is CASSQDWVVAGWANEQFF. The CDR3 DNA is TGTGCCAGCAGCCAAGATTGGGTAGTCGCGGGATGGGCCAATGAGCAGTTCTTC.

The CDR3 protein is CASSISLKETQYF. DNA of the CDR3: TGTGCCAGTAGTATTAGCCTCAAAGAGACCCAGTACTTC. The J gene is TRBJ2-5, the V gene TRBV19; D not resolved. The germline CDR1 and CDR2 sequences are LNHDA and SQIVND (reference sequence). Trimming stripped 3 bases from V and 3 bases from J, with 8 bases between. The CDR3 length is 13 residues.

The chain's CDR3 is CASSQEGSSYEQYF. The CDR3 DNA follows: TGTGCCAGCAGCCAAGAGGGAAGCTCCTACGAGCAGTACTTC. This rearrangement joins TRBV3-1 (or the pseudogene TRBV3-2) to TRBJ2-7; D not resolved. Trimming removed 0 bases from V and 0 bases from J, with 6 bases in between. Germline V gene data show CDR1 as LGHDT and CDR2 as YNNKEL (reference sequence). The CDR3 is 14 amino acids.

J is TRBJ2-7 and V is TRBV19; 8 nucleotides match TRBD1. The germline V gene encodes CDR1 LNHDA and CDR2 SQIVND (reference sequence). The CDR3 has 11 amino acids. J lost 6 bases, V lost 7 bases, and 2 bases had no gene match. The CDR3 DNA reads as TGTGCCAGTATACAGGGGGGCGAGCAGTACTTC. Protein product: CASIQGGEQYF.